The entry below gives a single T cell receptor beta chain sequence along with its context. This clone's antigen is unknown. No per-base quality is available; no much larger clone lies one base away. The immunoSEQ Assay, a bias-controlled multiplex PCR, was used to amplify TCRbeta CDR3 regions from genomic DNA. Regarding the original processing steps: Nucleated cell counts per sample were estimated from amplification of reference gene primers within the assay. To quantify the absolute abundance of each unique TCRbeta CDR3 rearrangement, sequence reads were collapsed and filtered. For each sample, productive Simpson clonality was calculated as the square root of Simpson's diversity index over productive rearrangements. What TCRdb holds here is the immuneACCESS table cut down to in-frame rearrangements. Part of the clones is not present; checked against another copy, under half of the missing clones reflect an unresolved V gene, and the others are unexplained. That table supplies the V and J calls and clone size; D and trimming were determined from the DNA. Across this sample there are 250,000 to 300,000 clones, with roughly 88% seen only once. Jointly, the top ten make up 5.5% to 8.5% of the sample.

The data derive from a study of blood T cell repertoires in COVID-19 (dated by TCRdb to the early 2020s). In the study overall: The collaborator samples originated in the United States, Italy and Spain and spanned the acute and convalescent phases of COVID-19. The samples were drawn from the first 160 participants of the ongoing ImmuneRACE study and from about 1,200 subjects provided by 6 global collaborators. The material from the prospective study consisted of cDNA or gDNA derived from T cells, B-cell-depleted T cells, or PBMCs. The repertoires were released in a freely available public database meant as a resource for research on the immune response to SARS-CoV-2. The sample metadata nearly always contained a de-identified subject ID, COVID-19 status, age in years and sex. Where available, HLA class I and class II types were taken from metadata supplied by the sample provider and were not determined by assay-based typing. Subjects who had been exposed to COVID-19, were actively infected with it, or had recovered from it provided the deeply sampled blood TCRbeta repertoires that made up the dataset.

A second Seattle source provided samples from volunteer blood donors who had recovered from COVID-19. Collaborating institutions collected whole blood in K2EDTA tubes following their own protocols. For TCRbeta analysis, collaborators shipped samples in one of three forms: frozen whole blood, isolated PBMCs, or DNA extracted from either of those sample types. General findings and caveats noted by the study authors: The amount of clinical and demographic metadata varied by source and participant and was provided uncurated.

The TCR sequence derives from a woman in her twenties or thirties who had recovered from COVID-19. Sequenced: peripheral blood.

In nucleotides, the sequence is TGTGCCAGCAGAGCAAGGGCAGTCACTAGCGGGAATTCACCCCTCCACTTT. It translates to CASRARAVTSGNSPLHF. In this chain, TRBV27 is recombined with TRBJ1-6; too little of a D gene remains to name it. Based on the germline V gene (reference sequence), the CDR1 and CDR2 sequences are MNHEY and SMNVEV. Trimming removed 6 bases from V and 7 bases from J, leaving 22 bases between the germline ends. The CDR3 spans 17 residues, from the cysteine through the phenylalanine. The read is trimmed to its CDR3 DNA, 51 bases read in frame from base 1.